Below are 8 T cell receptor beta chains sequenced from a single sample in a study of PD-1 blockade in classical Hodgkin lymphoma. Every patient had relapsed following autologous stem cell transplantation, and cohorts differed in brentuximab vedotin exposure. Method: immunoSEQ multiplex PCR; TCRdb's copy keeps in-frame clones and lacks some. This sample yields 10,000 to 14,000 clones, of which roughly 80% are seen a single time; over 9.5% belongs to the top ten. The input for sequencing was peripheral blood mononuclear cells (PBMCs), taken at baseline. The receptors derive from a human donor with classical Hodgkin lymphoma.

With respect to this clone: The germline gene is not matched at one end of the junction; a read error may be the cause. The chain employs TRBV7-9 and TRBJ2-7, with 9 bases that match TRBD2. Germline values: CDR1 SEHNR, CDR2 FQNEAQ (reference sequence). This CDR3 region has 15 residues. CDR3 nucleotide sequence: TGTGCCAGCAGCGTATCGGGACTAGCCTCCTTCGAGCAGTACTTC. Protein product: CASSVSGLASFEQYF.

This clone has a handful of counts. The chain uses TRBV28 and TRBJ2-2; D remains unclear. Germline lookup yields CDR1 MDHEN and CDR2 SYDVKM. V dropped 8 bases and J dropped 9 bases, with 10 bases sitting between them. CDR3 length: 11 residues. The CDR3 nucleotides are TGTGCCAGCGGTGGAGTAAGGGAGCTGTTTTTT. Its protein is CASGGVRELFF.

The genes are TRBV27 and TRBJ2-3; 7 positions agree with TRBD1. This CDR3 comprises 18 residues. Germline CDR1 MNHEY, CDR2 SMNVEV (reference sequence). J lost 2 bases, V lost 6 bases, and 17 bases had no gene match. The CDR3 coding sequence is TGTGCCAGCAGAGCAAGCAGGGGGAACCATCGGGCCACAGATACGCAGTATTTT. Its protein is CASRASRGNHRATDTQYF.

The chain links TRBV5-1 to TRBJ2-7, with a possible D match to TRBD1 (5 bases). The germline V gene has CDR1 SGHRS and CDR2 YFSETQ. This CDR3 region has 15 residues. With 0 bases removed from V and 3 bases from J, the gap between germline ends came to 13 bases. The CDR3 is CASSLGQATGYEQYF. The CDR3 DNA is TGCGCCAGCAGCTTGGGGCAGGCTACAGGCTACGAGCAGTACTTC.

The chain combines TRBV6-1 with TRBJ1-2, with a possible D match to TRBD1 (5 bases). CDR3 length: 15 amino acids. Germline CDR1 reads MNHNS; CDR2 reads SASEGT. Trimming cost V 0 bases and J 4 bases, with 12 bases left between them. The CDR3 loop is CASSEAPGAGYGYTF. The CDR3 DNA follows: TGTGCCAGCAGTGAAGCCCCTGGGGCGGGCTATGGCTACACCTTC.

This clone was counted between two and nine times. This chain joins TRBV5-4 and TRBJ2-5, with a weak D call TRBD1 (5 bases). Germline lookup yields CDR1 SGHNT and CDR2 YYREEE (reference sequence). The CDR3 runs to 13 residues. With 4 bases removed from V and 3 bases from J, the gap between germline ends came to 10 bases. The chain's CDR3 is CASSLNRKETQYF. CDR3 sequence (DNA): TGTGCCAGCAGCCTCAACAGGAAAGAGACCCAGTACTTC.

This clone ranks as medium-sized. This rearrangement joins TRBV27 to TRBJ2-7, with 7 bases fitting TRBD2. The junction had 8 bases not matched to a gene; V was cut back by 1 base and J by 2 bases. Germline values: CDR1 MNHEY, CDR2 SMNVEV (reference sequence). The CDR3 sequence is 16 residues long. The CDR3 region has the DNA TGTGCCAGCAGTTTATTGGCCGGGACTACCCCCTACGAGCAGTACTTC. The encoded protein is CASSLLAGTTPYEQYF.

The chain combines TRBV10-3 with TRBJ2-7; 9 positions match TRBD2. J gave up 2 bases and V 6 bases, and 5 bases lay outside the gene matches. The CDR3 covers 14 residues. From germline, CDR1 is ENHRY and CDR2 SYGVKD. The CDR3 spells CAIRSSGAAYEQYF. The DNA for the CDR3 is TGTGCCATCAGATCTAGCGGGGCAGCCTACGAGCAGTACTTC.